This TCR beta chain was documented in a study of beta chain features in type 1 diabetes. Study-wide context: Patients looked much like healthy donors when it came to age, gender and cell yields.

Expressed TCRB transcripts were sequenced because the isolated RNA had all been reverse transcribed beforehand. Repertoires were generated with immunoSEQ multiplex PCR, while TCRdb's copy carries only in-frame clones and drops some. The table shows a few hundred thousand clones, with approximately 31% occurring only once. With 8 bases removed from V and 7 bases from J, the gap between germline ends came to 14 bases. There are 13 residues in the CDR3. Germline CDR1 reads MDHEN; CDR2 reads SYDVKM. This clone came up a few times. Specimen: naive CD4+ T cells from blood. V is TRBV28 and J is TRBJ2-2, with no clear D. The receptor's source is a man aged 18 to 29 in good health. The CDR3 is CASGRGKIGELFF. The CDR3 DNA is TGTGCCAGCGGCCGCGGAAAAATCGGGGAGCTGTTTTTT.